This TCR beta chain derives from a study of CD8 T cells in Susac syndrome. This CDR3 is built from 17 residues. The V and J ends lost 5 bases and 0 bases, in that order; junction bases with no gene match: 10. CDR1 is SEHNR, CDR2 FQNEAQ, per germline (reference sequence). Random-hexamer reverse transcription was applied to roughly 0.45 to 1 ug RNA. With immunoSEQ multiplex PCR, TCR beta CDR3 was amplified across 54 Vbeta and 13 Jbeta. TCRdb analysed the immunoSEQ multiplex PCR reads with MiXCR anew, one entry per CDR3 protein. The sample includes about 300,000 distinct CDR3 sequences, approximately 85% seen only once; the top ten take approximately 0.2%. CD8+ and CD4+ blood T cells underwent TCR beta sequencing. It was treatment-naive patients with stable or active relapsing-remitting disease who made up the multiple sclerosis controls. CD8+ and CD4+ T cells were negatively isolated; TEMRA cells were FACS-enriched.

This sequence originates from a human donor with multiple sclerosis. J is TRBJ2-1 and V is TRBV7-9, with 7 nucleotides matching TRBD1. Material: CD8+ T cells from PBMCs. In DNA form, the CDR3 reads TGTGCCAGCAGCCACAATAGGGGGCGTCCCTCCTACAATGAGCAGTTCTTC. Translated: CASSHNRGRPSYNEQFF.